This passage covers 5 T cell receptor beta chains from one sample sequenced in a study of chemoradiotherapy in HPV16-positive cancers. Profiling relied on immunoSEQ multiplex PCR, and the TCRdb table lists in-frame clones only, not all of them. The data contain approximately 5,400 clones, about 88% of them singletons. Sequenced here: blood, sampled from a patient who underwent chemoradiotherapy. The source of these receptors is a human donor with HPV-associated anogenital cancer.

The chain has TRBV6-5 and TRBJ1-1; D not resolved. The germline V gene encodes CDR1 MNHEY and CDR2 SVGAGI. V was trimmed by 5 bases and J by 1 base, leaving 14 bases between them. This CDR3 contains 15 residues. CDR3 loop: CASSTGERSNTEAFF. The CDR3 bases are TGTGCCAGCAGTACCGGAGAGCGGTCGAACACTGAAGCTTTCTTT.

The V and J genes are TRBV9 and TRBJ1-6; D unresolved. The CDR3 contains 13 residues. V lost 4 bases and J 7 bases, leaving 9 bases between the germline ends. The germline gives CDR1 SGDLS, CDR2 YYNGEE. The CDR3, as DNA: TGTGCCAGCAGCCGAAAGGAAAATTCACCCCTCCACTTT. Encoded protein: CASSRKENSPLHF.

The chain carries TRBV6-4 and TRBJ2-3, with 9 bases matching TRBD2. V gave up 0 bases and J gave up 3 bases; unmatched junction bases: 4. Germline CDR1 and CDR2: MRHNA and SNTAGT. The CDR3 contains 16 residues. Here the CDR3 DNA reads TGTGCCAGCAGTGACTCTCGTAGCGGGGGAACAGATACGCAGTATTTT. As protein: CASSDSRSGGTDTQYF.

The genes are TRBV19 and TRBJ1-1; D possibly corresponds to TRBD1 (5 bases). Trimming left V 7 bases short and J 0 bases short, with 15 bases between. Germline V lookup: CDR1 LNHDA, CDR2 SQIVND (reference sequence). This CDR3 has 15 amino acids. CDR3 residues: CASIQRTGMNTEAFF. The CDR3 bases are TGTGCCAGTATTCAGCGTACAGGCATGAACACTGAAGCTTTCTTT. Full variable domain (remainder filled in from reference TRBV19 and TRBJ1-1): DGGITQSPKYLFRKEGQNVTLSCEQNLNHDAMYWYRQDPGQGLRLIYYSQIVNDFQKGDIAEGYSVSREKKESFPLTVTSAQKNPTAFYLCASIQRTGMNTEAFFGQGTRLTVV.

This clone has only a few counts. The chain joins TRBV10-3 to TRBJ1-2; D call uncertain. Germline V gives CDR1 ENHRY, CDR2 SYGVKD. Trimming pared 0 bases from V and 4 bases from J, leaving 15 bases between. The CDR3 runs 16 residues. DNA of the CDR3: TGTGCCATCAGTGAGTCCCCGTACGATACGATCTATGGCTACACCTTC. Protein: CAISESPYDTIYGYTF.